This section outlines one T cell receptor beta chain sequence together with its context. The specificity of this receptor is unknown. No quality values exist for individual bases; no much larger clone is one base distant. The data were obtained in a study of T cell responses to AZD1222 COVID-19 vaccine (dated by TCRdb to about 2021). Regarding the study in general: AZD1222 recipients whose second dose came at about 4 weeks and those whose second dose came at about 12 weeks were combined into one group, since spike-specific TCR depth and breadth did not differ between the two schedules. Enrollment into the trials was organized by age into subgroups of 18-55, 56-69 and 70-plus years, and those subgroups contained roughly 140, 27 and 60 TCR-sequenced participants, respectively. A total of roughly 240 trial participants underwent TCR sequencing, of whom nearly 210 received two doses of AZD1222 and around 25 received two doses of the MenACWY control vaccine. Beyond this particular receptor, the publication reports: CD4 TCRs associated with the vaccine covered the entire spike protein, and the dominant responses were in regions 160-218 and 743-854. Only six or seven AZD1222 recipients were SARS-CoV-2 seropositive at baseline, limiting conclusions about previously exposed vaccinees. Participants were mostly white British, with more females than males. The authors suggested clonal diversity may have been underestimated. After two AZD1222 doses, both the breadth and the depth of spike-specific TCRs were significantly higher than at day 0 and than in MenACWY recipients. In the small 56-69-year group, the increase in depth fell short of significance, most likely because of low power. Reportedly, close to half of the unique spike-specific TCRs recognized epitopes lying outside the regions that are mutated in the B.1.351 and B.1.1.7 variants. Because no day 14 peak-response samples were available, the repertoires could be characterized only after the peak T cell response.

Interpreted using the paper, the time point label stands for: baseline before first vaccination. Vaccinee samples were obtained from the UK trials COV001 and COV002, which included a single-blind randomized controlled phase 2/3 trial of AZD1222 (ChAdOx1 nCoV-19) in healthy adults. Trial participant PBMC samples were collected at day 0 and day 28 after the second dose for TCRbeta chain sequencing. The CDR3 regions of human TCRbeta chains were analyzed by immunosequencing. For the original study's pipeline: TCRs in the repertoires were matched against a reference library of SARS-CoV-2-specific TCRs that had been generated with the MIRA antigen-specificity platform. Breadth was defined as the fraction of unique TCRs that were SARS-CoV-2-associated. Depth was defined as the fraction of total T cells that were SARS-CoV-2-associated. Using the MIRA data, each spike-specific TCR was assigned both to the spike region to which the TCR was reactive and to a CD4 or CD8 class. Log10-transformed breadth and depth values were compared by one-way ANOVA with Sidak's multiple comparisons tests. TCRdb stores this immuneACCESS table with in-frame sequences only. Part of the clones is absent; in the studies checked, under half of the shortfall reflects unresolved V genes, and no reason is known for the rest. Clone size and V and J calls were adopted from that table, with D and trimming inferred from the DNA. The sample yields just over 65,000 clones; 87% were counted once. The top ten hold 17% of the sample.

Sequences were derived from peripheral blood, sampled on day 0 of AZD1222 vaccination. The sequence was collected from an adult in good health.

The DNA reads as follows: TGTGCCAGCAGTTACCGACAGGGAGGTGAAAAACTGTTTTTT. This codes for CASSYRQGGEKLFF. Recombination linked TRBV6-5 to TRBJ1-4, with TRBD1 identical over 7 junction bases. The germline V and J ends show losses of 2 bases and 7 bases respectively, and no gene match explains 4 bases of the junction. The CDR3 starts with the cysteine, ends with the phenylalanine, and has 14 residues. Of the read, only the CDR3 DNA is kept; its 42 bases are in frame from base 1. In the germline V gene, CDR1 corresponds to MNHEY and CDR2 to SVGAGI.